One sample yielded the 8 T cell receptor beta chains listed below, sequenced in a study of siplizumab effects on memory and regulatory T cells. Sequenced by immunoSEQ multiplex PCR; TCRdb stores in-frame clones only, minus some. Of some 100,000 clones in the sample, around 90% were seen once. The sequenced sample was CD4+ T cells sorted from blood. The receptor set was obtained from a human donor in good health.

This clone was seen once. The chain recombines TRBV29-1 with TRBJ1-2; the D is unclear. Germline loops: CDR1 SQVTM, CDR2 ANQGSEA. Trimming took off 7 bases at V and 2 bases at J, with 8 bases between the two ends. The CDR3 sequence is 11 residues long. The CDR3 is CSGSLNYGYTF. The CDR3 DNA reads TGCAGCGGGTCGCTAAACTATGGCTACACCTTC.

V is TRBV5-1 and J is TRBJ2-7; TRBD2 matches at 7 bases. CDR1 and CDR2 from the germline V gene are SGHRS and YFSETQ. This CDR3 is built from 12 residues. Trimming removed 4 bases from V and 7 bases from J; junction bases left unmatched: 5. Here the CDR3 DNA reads TGCGCCAGCAGCCCTGGGCGGGGGGAGCAGTACTTC. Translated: CASSPGRGEQYF.

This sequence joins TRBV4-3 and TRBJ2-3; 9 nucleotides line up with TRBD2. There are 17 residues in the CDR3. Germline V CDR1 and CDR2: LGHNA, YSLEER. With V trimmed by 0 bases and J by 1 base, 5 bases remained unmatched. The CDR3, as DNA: TGCGCCAGCAGCCAAGAGTGGTCTAGCGGGGGCACAGATACGCAGTATTTT. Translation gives CASSQEWSSGGTDTQYF.

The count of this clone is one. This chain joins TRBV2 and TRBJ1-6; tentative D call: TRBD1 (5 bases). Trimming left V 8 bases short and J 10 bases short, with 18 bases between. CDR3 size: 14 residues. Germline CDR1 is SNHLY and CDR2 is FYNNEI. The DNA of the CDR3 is TGTGCCAGCGGACGGGATCTGGGGGACTCACCCCTCCACTTT. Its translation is CASGRDLGDSPLHF.

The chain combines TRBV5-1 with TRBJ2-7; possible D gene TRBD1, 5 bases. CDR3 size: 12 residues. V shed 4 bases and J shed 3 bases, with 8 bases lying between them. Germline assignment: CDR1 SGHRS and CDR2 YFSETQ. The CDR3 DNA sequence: TGCGCCAGCAGCCTTCAGGGCTACGAGCAGTACTTC. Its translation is CASSLQGYEQYF.

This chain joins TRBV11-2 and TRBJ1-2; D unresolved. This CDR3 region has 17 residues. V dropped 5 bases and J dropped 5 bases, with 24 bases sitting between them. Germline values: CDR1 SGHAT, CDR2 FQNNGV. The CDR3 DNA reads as TGTGCCAGCAGCACCCGCCCGGCGCAAGGAGGAGATTATGGCTACACCTTC. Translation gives CASSTRPAQGGDYGYTF.

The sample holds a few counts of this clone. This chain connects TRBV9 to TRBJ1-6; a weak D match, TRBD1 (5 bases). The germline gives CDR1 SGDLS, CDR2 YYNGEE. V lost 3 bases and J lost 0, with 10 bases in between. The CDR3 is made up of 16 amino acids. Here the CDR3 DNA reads TGTGCCAGCAGCGCGGGGGTTGACTCCTATAATTCACCCCTCCACTTT. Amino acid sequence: CASSAGVDSYNSPLHF.

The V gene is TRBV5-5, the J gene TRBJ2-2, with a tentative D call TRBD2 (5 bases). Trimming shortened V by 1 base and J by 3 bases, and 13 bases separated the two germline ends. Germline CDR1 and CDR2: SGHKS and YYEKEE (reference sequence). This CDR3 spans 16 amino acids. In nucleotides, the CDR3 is TGTGCCAGCAGCTTGTGGCAGACTATCTACACCGGGGAGCTGTTTTTT. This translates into CASSLWQTIYTGELFF. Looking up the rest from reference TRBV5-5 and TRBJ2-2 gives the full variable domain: DAGVTQSPTHLIKTRGQQVTLRCSPISGHKSVSWYQQVLGQGPQFIFQYYEKEERGRGNFPDRFSARQFPNYSSELNVNALLLGDSALYLCASSLWQTIYTGELFFGEGSRLTVL.